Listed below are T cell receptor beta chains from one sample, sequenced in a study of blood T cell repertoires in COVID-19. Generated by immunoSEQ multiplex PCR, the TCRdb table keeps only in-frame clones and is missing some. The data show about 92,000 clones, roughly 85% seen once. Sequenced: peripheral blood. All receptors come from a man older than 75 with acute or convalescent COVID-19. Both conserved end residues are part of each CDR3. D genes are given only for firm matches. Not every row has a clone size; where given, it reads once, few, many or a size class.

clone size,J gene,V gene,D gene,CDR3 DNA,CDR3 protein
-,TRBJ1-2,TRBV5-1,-,TGCGCCAGCAGCAGGGAGGGCCAAGCTCACTATGGCTACACCTTC,CASSREGQAHYGYTF
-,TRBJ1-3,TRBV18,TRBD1,TGTGCCAGCTCACCCCTTTCGGGACAGGGAATTGTAACTGGAAACACCATATATTTT,CASSPLSGQGIVTGNTIYF
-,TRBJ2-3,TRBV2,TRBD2,TGTGCCAGCAGTGAAGAGGCTAGCGGGAGCGCAGATACGCAGTATTTT,CASSEEASGSADTQYF
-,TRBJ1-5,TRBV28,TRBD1,TGTGCCAGCAGCACAGGACAGGGAATATTTCAGCCCCAGCATTTT,CASSTGQGIFQPQHF
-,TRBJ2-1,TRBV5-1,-,TGCGCCAGCAGTACTAGTTCCTACAATGAGCAGTTCTTC,CASSTSSYNEQFF
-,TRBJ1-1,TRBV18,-,TGTGCCAGCTCACCCCGGACTTACACTGAAGCTTTCTTT,CASSPRTYTEAFF
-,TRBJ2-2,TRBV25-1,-,TGTGCCAGTAGACGGGAGACCGGGGAGCTGTTTTTT,CASRRETGELFF
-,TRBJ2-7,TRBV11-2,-,TGTGCCAGCAGCTACGGGTCCATTTCCTACGAGCAGTACTTC,CASSYGSISYEQYF
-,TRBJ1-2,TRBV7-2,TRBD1,TGTGCCAGCAGCCAGGGACAGGGTATTTATGGCTACACCTTC,CASSQGQGIYGYTF
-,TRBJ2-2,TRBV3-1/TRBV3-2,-,TGTGCCAGCAGCAGTGTACAGGGGAACACCGGGGAGCTGTTTTTT,CASSSVQGNTGELFF
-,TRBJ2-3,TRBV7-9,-,TGTGCCAGCAGCTTCAAAGCTTTTCACGGAGAGGCAGATACGCAGTATTTT,CASSFKAFHGEADTQYF
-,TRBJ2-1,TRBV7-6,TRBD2,TGTGCCAGCAGCTTACAGGGACTAGCGGGAGGCGGGGATGAGCAGTTCTTC,CASSLQGLAGGGDEQFF
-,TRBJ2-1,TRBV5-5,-,TGTGCCAGCAGCTCCCCAGGGAATTTTGATGAGCAGTTCTTC,CASSSPGNFDEQFF
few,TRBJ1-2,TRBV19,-,TGTGCCAGTAGTCCCCAACTGAATGGTAACTATGGCTACACCTTC,CASSPQLNGNYGYTF
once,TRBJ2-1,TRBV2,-,TGTGCCAGCCAGACCTTTTTGAGGGAGCAGTTCTTC,CASQTFLREQFF
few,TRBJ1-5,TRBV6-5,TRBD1,TGTGCCAGCAGTTACGGCGGGACAGCCGGTAGGCAGCCCCAGCATTTT,CASSYGGTAGRQPQHF
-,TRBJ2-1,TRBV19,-,TGTGCCAGTAGCATTGGAGGGAGGCAAGGTGAGCAGTTCTTC,CASSIGGRQGEQFF
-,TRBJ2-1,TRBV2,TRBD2,TGTGCCAGCAGTGAGGAACTAGCGGACTACAATGAGCAGTTCTTC,CASSEELADYNEQFF
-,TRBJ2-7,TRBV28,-,TGTGCCAGCAGGGGCCCGAGGGACTCCTACGAGCAGTACTTC,CASRGPRDSYEQYF
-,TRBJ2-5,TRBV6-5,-,TGTGCCAGCAGTTACTCCTGGGCACAACAAGAGACCCAGTACTTC,CASSYSWAQQETQYF
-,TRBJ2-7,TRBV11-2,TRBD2,TGTGCCAGCAGCTTAGGGCTAGCGGGAGTCAGTTCCTACGAGCAGTACTTC,CASSLGLAGVSSYEQYF
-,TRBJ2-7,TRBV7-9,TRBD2,TGTGCCAGCAGCTTAGGCGCGGGGGGGCTGTCTGCCTACGAGCAGTACTTC,CASSLGAGGLSAYEQYF
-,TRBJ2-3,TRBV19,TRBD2,TGTGCCAGTAGTCCGCGGGAGGGGGCGCAAGATACGCAGTATTTT,CASSPREGAQDTQYF
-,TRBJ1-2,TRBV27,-,TGTGCCAGCCGCCACCTGTCAGGGCTCGATGGCTACACCTTC,CASRHLSGLDGYTF
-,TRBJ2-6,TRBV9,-,TGTGCCAGCAGCCTCCTAGGATCTGGGGCCAACGTCCTGACTTTC,CASSLLGSGANVLTF
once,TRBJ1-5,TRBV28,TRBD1,TGTGCCAGCAGTTCCCGGGACAGGGACAATCAGCCCCAGCATTTT,CASSSRDRDNQPQHF
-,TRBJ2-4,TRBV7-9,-,TGTGCCAGCGCCCCCAGCGGAGCCAAAAACATTCAGTACTTC,CASAPSGAKNIQYF
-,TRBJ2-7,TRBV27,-,TGTGCCAGCAGTCCGCTGGGAGCGTACGAGCAGTACTTC,CASSPLGAYEQYF
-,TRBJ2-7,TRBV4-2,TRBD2,TGTGCCAGCAGCCCCAGACCGGAGGGCGGGAGGGCCTACGAGCAGTACTTC,CASSPRPEGGRAYEQYF
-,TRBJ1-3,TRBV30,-,TGTGCCTGGAGCCCTGGGGACACCTCTGGAAACACCATATATTTT,CAWSPGDTSGNTIYF
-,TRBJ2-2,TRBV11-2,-,TGTGCCAGCAGCCGCACCGGGGAGCTGTTTTTT,CASSRTGELFF
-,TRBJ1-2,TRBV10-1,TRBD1,TGCGCCAGCAGTCTCGGGACAGGCTATGGCTACACCTTC,CASSLGTGYGYTF
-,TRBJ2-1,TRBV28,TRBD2,TGTGCCAGCAGTTTAGATCGGCTAGCGGGGGCCCCTAGGCAGTTCTTC,CASSLDRLAGAPRQFF